Listed here are 10 T cell receptor beta chains from one sample, sequenced in a study of cytomegalovirus exposure and HLA in healthy donors. Amplification used 60 Vbeta primers and 13 Jbeta primers. Profiled with immunoSEQ multiplex PCR; TCRdb holds only in-frame clones, not every one. The table shows hundreds of thousands of clones, with about three quarters occurring only once. The sample taken for sequencing was PBMCs. Receptor source: a boy aged 5 to 17 in good health and CMV-seronegative.

The J gene is TRBJ1-1, the V gene TRBV28; D is ambiguous. V lost 6 bases to trimming and J lost 7 bases, with 6 bases between them. Germline V gene data show CDR1 as MDHEN and CDR2 as SYDVKM. The CDR3 sequence is 10 residues long. The CDR3, as DNA: TGTGCCAGCAGGCAGAATGAAGCTTTCTTT. It codes for CASRQNEAFF. The variable domain in full, completed from reference TRBV28 and TRBJ1-1, reads DVKVTQSSRYLVKRTGEKVFLECVQDMDHENMFWYRQDPGLGLRLIYFSYDVKMKEKGDIPEGYSVSREKKERFSLILESASTNQTSMYLCASRQNEAFFGQGTRLTVV.

The chain employs TRBV4-2 and TRBJ1-1; the D gene is possibly TRBD1 (5 bases). The CDR3 consists of 15 residues. Germline V lookup: CDR1 LGHNA, CDR2 YNFKEQ. V was cut by 1 base and J by 2 bases, with 11 bases left in between. CDR3: CASSQGGGTNTEAFF. In nucleotides, the CDR3 is TGTGCCAGCAGCCAAGGAGGCGGGACTAACACTGAAGCTTTCTTT.

The rearrangement links TRBV4-2 to TRBJ2-5; 12 nucleotides align to TRBD2. Germline loops: CDR1 LGHNA, CDR2 YNFKEQ. The CDR3 runs 15 residues. After removal of 5 bases from V and 3 bases from J, the junction contained 4 bases not matched to a gene. This chain's CDR3 is CASSLRLAGEETQYF. For the CDR3, the DNA is TGTGCCAGCAGCTTGCGACTAGCGGGGGAAGAGACCCAGTACTTC.

This clone has just a few counts. The gene calls are TRBV7-8 and TRBJ1-5; 8 bases are shared with TRBD1. Germline loops: CDR1 SGHVS, CDR2 FQNEAQ. J gave up 2 bases and V 3 bases, and 6 bases lay outside the gene matches. CDR3 length: 16 amino acids. The CDR3 bases are TGTGCCAGCAGCTTCCTGGACAGGGAAGGCAATCAGCCCCAGCATTTT. The encoded protein is CASSFLDREGNQPQHF.

The chain joins TRBV30 to TRBJ1-4, with 7 bases lining up with TRBD1. From germline, CDR1 is GTSNPN and CDR2 SVGIG (reference sequence). V was clipped by 0 bases and J by 5 bases; unmatched bases: 6. The CDR3 is 15 residues long. Here the CDR3 DNA reads TGTGCCTGGAGTGTACGGGACAGTCAAAATGAAAAACTGTTTTTT. It specifies CAWSVRDSQNEKLFF.

This chain uses TRBV11-2 with TRBJ2-5; unclear D gene. There are 14 residues in the CDR3. CDR1 and CDR2 (germline): SGHAT, FQNNGV. The V gene lost 0 bases and the J gene lost 5 bases, with 10 bases spanning the gap. The CDR3 here is CASSLDSSGETQYF. The CDR3 region has the DNA TGTGCCAGCAGCTTAGATTCGTCCGGTGAGACCCAGTACTTC.

The CDR3 sequence: CASRATLNTEAFF. The DNA of the CDR3 is TGTGCCAGCAGGGCCACGTTGAACACTGAAGCTTTCTTT. The chain uses TRBV11-2 and TRBJ1-1; unclear D gene. Germline V gene sequence: CDR1 SGHAT, CDR2 FQNNGV. The V gene lost 6 bases and the J gene lost 0 bases, with 8 bases spanning the gap. The CDR3 covers 13 residues.

This clone has just a few counts. The chain couples TRBV18 to TRBJ2-7, with D possibly TRBD2 on 5 matching bases. The germline gives CDR1 KGHSH, CDR2 LQKENI. The germline V and J ends were trimmed by 2 bases and 2 bases, with 10 bases remaining between them. There are 14 residues in the CDR3. DNA of the CDR3: TGTGCCAGCTCACCAAGCCCCGGGGCCTACGAGCAGTACTTC. This encodes CASSPSPGAYEQYF.

The chain carries TRBV25-1 and TRBJ2-5, with TRBD2 matching over 8 bases. J lost 4 bases, V lost 7 bases, and 5 bases had no gene match. Germline CDR1 is MGHDK and CDR2 is SYGVNS. The CDR3 consists of 13 residues. DNA of the CDR3: TGTGCCAGCAAGGTTCTAGCGGGAGAGACCCAGTACTTC. It is translated as CASKVLAGETQYF.

This clone has a handful of counts. The chain couples TRBV6-6 to TRBJ2-7, with 8 bases aligning to TRBD2. This CDR3 is built from 15 residues. Looked up from germline, CDR1 is MNHNY and CDR2 is SVGAGI (reference sequence). The junction had 6 bases not matched to a gene; V was cut back by 5 bases and J by 0 bases. CDR3 amino acids: CASSPGLAHSYEQYF. In DNA, the CDR3 is TGTGCCAGCAGTCCCGGACTAGCCCACTCCTACGAGCAGTACTTC.